The 25 T cell receptor beta chains in this list originate from one sample, sequenced in a study of T-cell reconstitution after alpha-beta-depleted transplantation in children (dated by TCRdb to the mid-2010s). The method behind the library was PCR. TCRdb records Illumina HiSeq 2500 as the sequencer. TCR libraries were prepared with molecular barcoding, using unique molecular identifiers to normalize TCRbeta repertoire quantification. TCRdb cleaned the public reads at Q25 with fastp, built clones with MiXCR and kept in-frame beta chains. Rows matching on CDR3 protein sequence are summarized as one entry with the most common DNA and genes. The sample table holds around 530,000 distinct CDR3 sequences, of which about 31% were seen once. The ten biggest clones cover more than 2% of the sample. Sample: PBMCs from the stem cell graft donor, taken from the stem cell graft. Receptor source: a human donor who donated a stem cell graft to a child with aplastic anemia.

This clonotype was picked up a small number of times. The chain is built from TRBV6-1 and TRBJ1-2; the D is unclear. The germline V gene encodes CDR1 MNHNS and CDR2 SASEGT. The CDR3 extends over 14 amino acids. V lost 6 bases, J lost 4 bases, and 15 bases lay in between. CDR3 sequence (DNA): TGTGCCAGCAGCCGTCAGGTCTCAGGCTATGGCTACACCTTC. It encodes CASSRQVSGYGYTF.

This clonotype has only a few counts. The rearrangement joins TRBV19 to TRBJ1-5; the match to TRBD1 covers 9 bases. This CDR3 region has 16 residues. Germline assignment: CDR1 LNHDA and CDR2 SQIVND (reference sequence). With 4 bases clipped from V and 4 bases from J, the junction kept 8 bases outside the gene matches. The CDR3 DNA sequence: TGTGCCAGTAGTAACCCCGGGACAGGGAGAAATCAGCCCCAGCATTTT. Its protein is CASSNPGTGRNQPQHF.

This clonotype occurred a few times. V and J are TRBV7-2 and TRBJ2-1; D not certain. Per the germline V gene, CDR1 is SGHTA and CDR2 is FQGNSA. The CDR3 has 13 residues. V lost 5 bases to trimming and J lost 7 bases, with 12 bases between them. CDR3 residues: CASSPISRNEQFF. Written as DNA, the CDR3 is TGTGCCAGCAGCCCCATCTCGCGGAATGAGCAGTTCTTC.

This clonotype showed up many times. V gene TRBV18 combines with J gene TRBJ1-1, with D unclear. Per germline, CDR1 KGHSH and CDR2 LQKENI. The CDR3 covers 12 residues. Trimming removed 8 bases from V and 4 bases from J, with 11 bases in between. The CDR3 loop reads CASSPLGTEAFF. In nucleotides, the CDR3 is TGTGCCAGCAGCCCCCTGGGCACTGAAGCTTTCTTT.

This clonotype was detected only a few times. The rearrangement joins TRBV7-9 to TRBJ2-1; a possible D gene is TRBD1 (5 bases). Trimming removed 8 bases at V and 0 bases at J, with 11 bases between. Germline CDR1 is SEHNR and CDR2 is FQNEAQ (reference sequence). The CDR3 length is 14 residues. The CDR3 spells CASGPGLSYNEQFF. CDR3 bases: TGTGCCAGCGGTCCAGGGCTCTCCTACAATGAGCAGTTCTTC.

The rearrangement joins TRBV24-1 to TRBJ1-2, with TRBD1 identical over 7 bases. This CDR3 has 15 amino acids. After removal of 2 bases from V and 4 bases from J, the junction contained 6 bases not matched to a gene. CDR1 and CDR2 (germline): KGHDR, SFDVKD. The CDR3 reads CATSDSPQGSYGYTF. CDR3 bases: TGTGCCACCAGTGATTCTCCACAGGGGAGCTATGGCTACACCTTC.

This clonotype has just a few counts. V gene TRBV20-1 combines with J gene TRBJ1-1, with 7 bases aligning to TRBD1. CDR1 is DFQATT and CDR2 is SNEGSKA in the germline V gene (reference sequence). With 0 bases clipped from V and 4 bases from J, the junction kept 8 bases outside the gene matches. The CDR3 has 15 amino acids. The CDR3 sequence is CSARDPRQGITEAFF. For the CDR3, the DNA is TGCAGTGCTAGAGATCCCCGACAGGGAATCACTGAAGCTTTCTTT.

The V call is TRBV12-3 or TRBV12-4, the J call TRBJ2-7; possible D gene TRBD2, 5 bases. V was trimmed by 6 bases and J by 7 bases, leaving 22 bases between them. The CDR3 extends over 15 amino acids. CDR3 bases: TGTGCCAGCAGCCCCCTAGGGAGTAGTACGGGGGAGCAGTACTTC. Translation gives CASSPLGSSTGEQYF.

The genes are TRBV18 and TRBJ2-7; 8 positions agree with TRBD2. CDR1 and CDR2 (germline): KGHSH, LQKENI. The CDR3 covers 16 residues. After removal of 2 bases from V and 4 bases from J, the junction contained 10 bases not matched to a gene. The CDR3 region is CASSPRAIGRGYEQYV. The CDR3 DNA reads TGTGCCAGCTCACCAAGGGCGATCGGGAGGGGTTACGAGCAGTACGTC.

The chain uses TRBV4-3 and TRBJ1-5; no clear D. Germline assignment: CDR1 LGHNA and CDR2 YSLEER. V lost 0 bases and J lost 4, with 7 bases in between. The CDR3 has 14 amino acids. In nucleotides, the CDR3 is TGCGCCAGCAGCCAAGACGCCGGGAATCAGCCCCAGCATTTT. Amino acids: CASSQDAGNQPQHF.

The gene calls are TRBV2 and TRBJ2-2; tentative D call: TRBD1 (5 bases). The CDR3 has 14 residues. Germline V gene lookup returns CDR1 SNHLY and CDR2 FYNNEI. Trimming took 6 bases from V and 3 from J, leaving 11 bases between them. CDR3 nucleotides: TGTGCCAGCAGATCCGACAGTTACACCGGGGAGCTGTTTTTT. Its translation: CASRSDSYTGELFF.

The chain couples TRBV7-2 to TRBJ1-1; 9 bases fit TRBD1. J gave up 8 bases and V 1 base, and 2 bases lay outside the gene matches. CDR1 and CDR2 from the germline V gene are SGHTA and FQGNSA. The CDR3 extends over 13 amino acids. The CDR3 DNA follows: TGTGCCAGCAGCTTAGGACAGGGGGTGGAAGCTTTCTTT. Amino acid sequence: CASSLGQGVEAFF. Filled out from reference TRBV7-2 and TRBJ1-1, the complete variable domain reads GAGVSQSPSNKVTEKGKDVELRCDPISGHTALYWYRQSLGQGLEFLIYFQGNSAPDKSGLPSDRFSAERTGGSVSTLTIQRTQQEDSAVYLCASSLGQGVEAFFGQGTRLTVV.

The chain combines TRBV4-3 with TRBJ1-5, with TRBD1 matching 9 bases. The CDR3 has 17 residues. Germline CDR1 is LGHNA and CDR2 is YSLEER. V shed 0 bases, J shed 4 bases, and the junction held 7 bases outside the gene matches. The CDR3 nucleotides are TGCGCCAGCAGCCAAGACATACAGGGGGCTGGGAATCAGCCCCAGCATTTT. It yields the protein CASSQDIQGAGNQPQHF.

This clonotype has a handful of counts. The J gene is TRBJ1-2, the V gene TRBV20-1; perhaps TRBD1 as D (5 bases). The V gene lost 3 bases and the J gene lost 8 bases, with 19 bases spanning the gap. From germline, CDR1 is DFQATT and CDR2 SNEGSKA (reference sequence). The length of the CDR3 is 14 residues. The CDR3 protein is CSASPGGQGRGYTF. CDR3 coding DNA: TGCAGTGCTAGCCCCGGAGGGCAGGGCCGGGGCTACACCTTC.

In its sample, this clonotype was seen a few times. The rearrangement uses TRBV6-1 and TRBJ1-4; weak D call: TRBD1 (5 bases). CDR1 MNHNS and CDR2 SASEGT come from the germline V gene. Trimming left V 6 bases short and J 4 bases short, with 15 bases between. The CDR3 has 15 residues. The CDR3 is CASSPRDWGNEKLFF. The DNA of the CDR3 is TGTGCCAGCAGCCCCCGGGACTGGGGTAATGAAAAACTGTTTTTT.

This clonotype was seen only a few times. The genes are TRBV20-1 and TRBJ2-1; TRBD2 matches 11 bases. Germline V gene data show CDR1 as DFQATT and CDR2 as SNEGSKA (reference sequence). The CDR3 totals 16 residues. Losses at the gene ends were 1 base for V and 3 bases for J; bases not matched to a gene: 5. CDR3 sequence reads: CSARGGTSGNYNEQFF. The CDR3 DNA is TGCAGTGCTAGAGGGGGGACTAGCGGTAACTACAATGAGCAGTTCTTC.

There are a few counts of this clonotype. The genes are TRBV9 and TRBJ1-2; 7 nucleotides agree with TRBD1. V was clipped by 0 bases and J by 5 bases; unmatched bases: 4. Germline V gene data show CDR1 as SGDLS and CDR2 as YYNGEE. There are 14 residues in the CDR3. CDR3 sequence reads: CASSVGGQPYGYTF. The CDR3 nucleotides are TGTGCCAGCAGCGTAGGGGGACAGCCTTATGGCTACACCTTC.

The chain joins TRBV20-1 to TRBJ2-5, with D unresolved. This CDR3 is built from 13 residues. Germline lookup yields CDR1 DFQATT and CDR2 SNEGSKA (reference sequence). Trimming took 0 bases from V and 3 from J, leaving 8 bases between them. CDR3 DNA sequence: TGCAGTGCTAGAGACCGGGCTAAAGAGACCCAGTACTTC. Translated: CSARDRAKETQYF.

This chain joins TRBV7-9 and TRBJ1-6; weak D call: TRBD1 (5 bases). V lost 6 bases to trimming and J lost 13 bases, with 10 bases between them. Germline V gene sequence: CDR1 SEHNR, CDR2 FQNEAQ (reference sequence). The CDR3 covers 11 residues. CDR3 in amino acids: CASSTGSPLHF. The CDR3 bases are TGTGCCAGCAGTACAGGTTCGCCCCTCCACTTT. The complete variable domain, with remaining parts taken from reference TRBV7-9 and TRBJ1-6, reads DTGVSQNPRHKITKRGQNVTFRCDPISEHNRLYWYRQTLGQGPEFLTYFQNEAQLEKSRLLSDRFSAERPKGSFSTLEIQRTEQGDSAMYLCASSTGSPLHFGNGTRLTVT.

The chain employs TRBV27 and TRBJ2-1; either TRBD1 or TRBD2 may supply D (5 bases each). This CDR3 region has 13 residues. Trimming shortened V by 5 bases and J by 9 bases, and 14 bases separated the two germline ends. Germline lookup yields CDR1 MNHEY and CDR2 SMNVEV (reference sequence). In nucleotides, the CDR3 is TGTGCCAGCAGTGGGACCCCACAATTTGAGCAGTTCTTC. It specifies CASSGTPQFEQFF.

The chain joins TRBV5-5 to TRBJ2-7; 11 bases are shared with TRBD1. Germline V gene sequence: CDR1 SGHKS, CDR2 YYEKEE (reference sequence). J was trimmed by 2 bases and V by 4 bases; bases with no gene match: 5. The CDR3 covers 15 residues. The CDR3 sequence: CASSEPGQGAYEQYF. In DNA form, the CDR3 reads TGTGCCAGCAGCGAACCGGGACAGGGGGCCTACGAGCAGTACTTC.

The rearrangement uses TRBV20-1 and TRBJ2-2; D possibly corresponds to TRBD1 (6 bases). This CDR3 comprises 15 residues. CDR1 is DFQATT, CDR2 SNEGSKA, per germline (reference sequence). V was shortened by 6 bases and J by 4 bases, with 18 bases between the two germline ends. The CDR3 coding sequence is TGCAGTGCCCCTATACCCAGGGGAATCACCGGGGAGCTGTTTTTT. Translated: CSAPIPRGITGELFF.

This clonotype was recorded a few times. The chain links TRBV19 to TRBJ1-1; D not resolved. The V end was cut by 1 base, the J end by 1 base, with 13 bases between. This CDR3 is 16 amino acids long. CDR1 and CDR2 (germline): LNHDA, SQIVND (reference sequence). CDR3: CASSIGMKGQNTEAFF. CDR3 nucleotides: TGTGCCAGTAGTATAGGAATGAAAGGCCAGAACACTGAAGCTTTCTTT.

The gene calls are TRBV18 and TRBJ2-4; D is perhaps TRBD2 (5 bases). Germline V gene sequence: CDR1 KGHSH, CDR2 LQKENI. The V end was cut by 4 bases, the J end by 0 bases, with 10 bases between. The CDR3 loop spans 15 amino acids. Here the CDR3 DNA reads TGTGCCAGCTCACAGGGAGATGGAGCCAAAAACATTCAGTACTTC. It translates to CASSQGDGAKNIQYF.

V and J are TRBV4-1 and TRBJ2-3; 11 bases fit TRBD2. The CDR3 loop spans 17 amino acids. The V gene's germline CDR1 is MGHRA and CDR2 YSYEKL. V gave up 0 bases and J gave up 5 bases; unmatched junction bases: 7. CDR3: CASSQEHASGRLDTQYF. In DNA, the CDR3 is TGCGCCAGCAGCCAAGAACACGCTAGCGGGAGGCTAGATACGCAGTATTTT.